In this sample, the clone carrying this T cell receptor beta chain turned up once. The sample belongs to a study of blood T cell repertoires in COVID-19. Background on the study: Sites across the United States, Italy and Spain contributed samples from acute and convalescent COVID-19. PBMCs, B-cell-depleted T cells, or T cells were the source of the cDNA or gDNA that made up the material.

Participants came from some 26 US areas, aged about 18 to 100 years. Sequenced by immunoSEQ multiplex PCR; TCRdb stores in-frame clones only, minus some. This table has some 190,000 clones, about 88% appearing once. What was sequenced was PBMCs or T cells enriched from blood (not recorded which). This sequence was found in a woman in her 40s in a cohort exposed to, infected with or recovered from COVID-19 (not recorded which).

The CDR3 nucleotides are TGCGCCAGCAGCTTGGGGGGCGGCGATCAGCCCCAGCATTTT. Translating it yields CASSLGGGDQPQHF. The chain has TRBV5-1 and TRBJ1-5, with a possible D match to TRBD1 (5 bases). V lost 0 bases and J 5 bases, leaving 9 bases between the germline ends. CDR1 is SGHRS, CDR2 YFSETQ, per germline. The CDR3 loop spans 14 amino acids.